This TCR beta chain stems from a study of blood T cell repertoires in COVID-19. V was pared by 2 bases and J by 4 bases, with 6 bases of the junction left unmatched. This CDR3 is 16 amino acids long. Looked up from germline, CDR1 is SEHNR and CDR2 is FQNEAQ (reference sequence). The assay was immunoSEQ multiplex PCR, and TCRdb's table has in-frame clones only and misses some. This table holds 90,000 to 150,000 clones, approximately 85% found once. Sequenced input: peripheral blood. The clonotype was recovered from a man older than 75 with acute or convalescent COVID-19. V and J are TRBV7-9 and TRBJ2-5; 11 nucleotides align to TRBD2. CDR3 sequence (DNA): TGTGCCAGCAGCTTACTGTCTAGCGGGGGGCTAGAGACCCAGTACTTC. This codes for CASSLLSSGGLETQYF.